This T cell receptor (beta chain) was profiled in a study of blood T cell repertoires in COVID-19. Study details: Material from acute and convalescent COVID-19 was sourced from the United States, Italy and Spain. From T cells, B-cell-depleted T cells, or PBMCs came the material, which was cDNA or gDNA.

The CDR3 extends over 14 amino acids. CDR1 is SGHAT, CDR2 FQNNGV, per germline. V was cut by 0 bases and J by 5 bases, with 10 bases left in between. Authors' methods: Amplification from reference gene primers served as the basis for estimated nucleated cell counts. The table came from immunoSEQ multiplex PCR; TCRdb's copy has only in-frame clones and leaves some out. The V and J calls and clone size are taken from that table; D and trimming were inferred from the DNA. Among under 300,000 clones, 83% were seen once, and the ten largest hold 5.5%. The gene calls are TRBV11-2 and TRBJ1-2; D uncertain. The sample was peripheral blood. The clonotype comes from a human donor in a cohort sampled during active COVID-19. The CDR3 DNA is TGTGCCAGCAGCTTAGATTACGCAGTGTATGGCTACACCTTC. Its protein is CASSLDYAVYGYTF. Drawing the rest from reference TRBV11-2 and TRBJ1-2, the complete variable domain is EAGVAQSPRYKIIEKRQSVAFWCNPISGHATLYWYQQILGQGPKLLIQFQNNGVVDDSQLPKDRFSAERLKGVDSTLKIQPAKLEDSAVYLCASSLDYAVYGYTFGSGTRLTVV.